Below, 20 T cell receptor beta chains from the same sample are listed, as sequenced in a study of blood T cell repertoires in COVID-19. Repertoires were generated with immunoSEQ multiplex PCR, while TCRdb's copy carries only in-frame clones and drops some. The sample includes about 270,000 clones, 86% of them seen just once. Sample: peripheral blood. These receptors were obtained from a man aged 40-50 years with active or convalescent COVID-19.

The chain is built from TRBV7-3 and TRBJ2-1; D ambiguous. The V end lost 0 bases, the J end lost 5 bases, and 5 bases lay between the germline ends. The germline CDR1 and CDR2 sequences are SGHTA and FQGTGA. This CDR3 has 13 residues. The CDR3: CASSLTPNNEQFF. In DNA form, the CDR3 reads TGTGCCAGCAGCTTAACGCCTAACAATGAGCAGTTCTTC.

The rearrangement links TRBV5-5 to TRBJ1-1; perhaps TRBD1 as D (6 bases). Germline V gene sequence: CDR1 SGHKS, CDR2 YYEKEE (reference sequence). Trimming shortened V by 5 bases and J by 1 base, and 15 bases separated the two germline ends. There are 15 residues in the CDR3. Here the CDR3 DNA reads TGTGCCAGCAGAGGAACCAGGGGCAAGAACACTGAAGCTTTCTTT. It codes for CASRGTRGKNTEAFF.

CDR3 DNA: TGTGCCAGCAGTTTACCGGGGGTGGATCTAGCGGGGGATGCTGATACGCAGTATTTT. It codes for CASSLPGVDLAGDADTQYF. The chain has TRBV28 and TRBJ2-3; 10 nucleotides match TRBD2. Germline V gives CDR1 MDHEN, CDR2 SYDVKM. The trim removed 2 bases at V and 6 bases at J, leaving 17 bases unmatched. The CDR3 contains 19 residues. The whole variable domain, filled in from reference TRBV28 and TRBJ2-3, reads DVKVTQSSRYLVKRTGEKVFLECVQDMDHENMFWYRQDPGLGLRLIYFSYDVKMKEKGDIPEGYSVSREKKERFSLILESASTNQTSMYLCASSLPGVDLAGDADTQYFGPGTRLTVL.

The chain recombines TRBV5-6 with TRBJ1-3; D call uncertain. Germline CDR1 and CDR2: SGHDT and YYEEEE. Trimming cost V 2 bases and J 0 bases, with 6 bases left between them. This CDR3 comprises 14 residues. The CDR3 sequence is CASSFGDSGNTIYF. CDR3 sequence (DNA): TGTGCCAGCAGCTTCGGGGACTCTGGAAACACCATATATTTT.

The V and J genes are TRBV19 and TRBJ1-6, with 8 nucleotides matching TRBD1. J was trimmed by 6 bases and V by 11 bases; bases with no gene match: 12. The CDR3 runs 15 residues. Germline lookup yields CDR1 LNHDA and CDR2 SQIVND (reference sequence). CDR3 DNA: TGTGCCGCCCAACAACAGGGGGTGATTAATTCACCCCTCCACTTT. Protein sequence: CAAQQQGVINSPLHF. The variable domain in full, with the rest retrieved from reference TRBV19 and TRBJ1-6, is DGGITQSPKYLFRKEGQNVTLSCEQNLNHDAMYWYRQDPGQGLRLIYYSQIVNDFQKGDIAEGYSVSREKKESFPLTVTSAQKNPTAFYLCAAQQQGVINSPLHFGNGTRLTVT.

In this sample, this clone turned up once. J is TRBJ1-5 and V is TRBV9; TRBD1 matches at 7 bases. Germline CDR1 and CDR2: SGDLS and YYNGEE. With 4 bases clipped from V and 3 bases from J, the junction kept 4 bases outside the gene matches. The length of the CDR3 is 14 residues. CDR3 sequence reads: CASSPTGDNQPQHF. CDR3 coding DNA: TGTGCCAGCAGCCCAACAGGGGACAATCAGCCCCAGCATTTT.

A remark on this clone: Other DNA sequences in this sample translate to the same CDR3. This chain links TRBV5-4 with TRBJ2-5, with TRBD2 identical over 11 bases. CDR3 length: 15 residues. V shed 2 bases, J shed 3 bases, and the junction held 3 bases outside the gene matches. Germline CDR1 is SGHNT and CDR2 is YYREEE (reference sequence). This CDR3 is CASSLKLAGEETQYF. CDR3 in DNA: TGTGCCAGCAGCTTAAAACTAGCGGGAGAAGAGACCCAGTACTTC. The variable domain in full, completed from reference TRBV5-4 and TRBJ2-5, reads ETGVTQSPTHLIKTRGQQVTLRCSSQSGHNTVSWYQQALGQGPQFIFQYYREEENGRGNFPPRFSGLQFPNYSSELNVNALELDDSALYLCASSLKLAGEETQYFGPGTRLLVL.

V is TRBV9 and J is TRBJ2-2; the D is unclear. CDR1 is SGDLS, CDR2 YYNGEE, per germline. The V and J ends lost 0 bases and 7 bases respectively, with 10 bases between them. The CDR3 runs to 14 residues. For the CDR3, the DNA is TGTGCCAGCAGCGTAGCCTTAGCTAACGGGGAGCTGTTTTTT. Its translation: CASSVALANGELFF.

The chain uses TRBV7-2 and TRBJ2-7; TRBD2 is a possible D gene (5 bases). The CDR3 length is 15 residues. Deletions cut 1 base from V and 2 bases from J, with 12 bases between. Germline-derived CDR1 and CDR2 are SGHTA and FQGNSA. The CDR3 region is CASSLGAAVTYEQYF. For the CDR3, the DNA is TGTGCCAGCAGCTTAGGGGCAGCGGTTACCTACGAGCAGTACTTC.

The V and J genes are TRBV19 and TRBJ2-5; 9 nucleotides agree with TRBD1. Germline assignment: CDR1 LNHDA and CDR2 SQIVND (reference sequence). V dropped 6 bases and J dropped 5; count of bases not matched to a gene: 10. The CDR3 runs 15 residues. The CDR3 nucleotides are TGTGCCAGTAGGGGCCCCCCCACAGGGGGCGAGACCCAGTACTTC. It codes for CASRGPPTGGETQYF.

The chain combines TRBV19 with TRBJ2-5; 10 positions match TRBD1. CDR3 length equals 16 residues. Germline CDR1 LNHDA, CDR2 SQIVND (reference sequence). The V segment lost 3 bases and the J segment 5 bases; nucleotides outside the gene matches: 9. The CDR3 DNA is TGTGCCAGTAGTATTGGGACAGGGGCGTCTCCGGAGACCCAGTACTTC. Its protein product is CASSIGTGASPETQYF.

CDR3 region: CSHGGTANTGELFF. The CDR3 nucleotides are TGCAGCCATGGGGGGACAGCGAACACCGGGGAGCTGTTTTTT. The J gene is TRBJ2-2, the V gene TRBV29-1; possible D gene TRBD1, 7 bases. This CDR3 comprises 14 residues. Trimming cost V 8 bases and J 0 bases, with 13 bases left between them. CDR1 and CDR2 from the germline V gene are SQVTM and ANQGSEA.

This clone was seen just once. The chain carries TRBV18 and TRBJ1-6, with TRBD1 matching over 7 bases. The CDR3 sequence is 21 residues long. After removal of 3 bases from V and 6 bases from J, the junction contained 23 bases not matched to a gene. The germline V gene has CDR1 KGHSH and CDR2 LQKENI. The CDR3 reads CASSPTQGSSGTAFLNSPLHF. The CDR3 DNA follows: TGTGCCAGCTCACCGACACAGGGATCCTCCGGGACAGCTTTTCTTAATTCACCCCTCCACTTT.

J is TRBJ2-3 and V is TRBV13; 12 nucleotides agree with TRBD1. The CDR3 runs 18 residues. Germline V gives CDR1 PRHDT, CDR2 FYEKMQ (reference sequence). V was pared by 5 bases and J by 2 bases, with 11 bases of the junction left unmatched. CDR3 loop: CASSRRDRGQEHTDTQYF. DNA of the CDR3: TGTGCCAGCAGCCGAAGGGACAGGGGGCAAGAACACACAGATACGCAGTATTTT. Variable domain in full (rest from reference TRBV13 and TRBJ2-3): AAGVIQSPRHLIKEKRETATLKCYPIPRHDTVYWYQQGPGQDPQFLISFYEKMQSDKGSIPDRFSAQQFSDYHSELNMSSLELGDSALYFCASSRRDRGQEHTDTQYFGPGTRLTVL.

The J gene is TRBJ1-2, the V gene TRBV4-1; D remains unclear. Germline CDR1 MGHRA, CDR2 YSYEKL. This CDR3 contains 15 residues. V was clipped by 0 bases and J by 4 bases, with 12 bases between them. The DNA for the CDR3 is TGCGCCAGCAGCCAAGAGCCGGGAGTAGGCTATGGCTACACCTTC. It translates to CASSQEPGVGYGYTF.

In its sample, this clone was seen many times. The chain has TRBV7-3 and TRBJ1-6, with 7 positions matching TRBD1. Germline CDR1 and CDR2: SGHTA and FQGTGA. The CDR3 has 14 residues. V was clipped by 4 bases and J by 4 bases; unmatched bases: 1. This CDR3 is CASSWGQYNSPLHF. The CDR3 coding sequence is TGTGCCAGCAGCTGGGGACAGTATAATTCACCCCTCCACTTT.

The rearrangement links TRBV19 to TRBJ1-5; D remains unclear. Germline CDR1 is LNHDA and CDR2 is SQIVND (reference sequence). V was shortened by 6 bases and J by 2 bases, with 8 bases between the two germline ends. The CDR3 sequence is 13 residues long. The CDR3 DNA sequence: TGTGCCAGTAGCTGGAGGGGCAATCAGCCCCAGCATTTT. Translation: CASSWRGNQPQHF. The whole variable domain, remainder taken from reference TRBV19 and TRBJ1-5, is DGGITQSPKYLFRKEGQNVTLSCEQNLNHDAMYWYRQDPGQGLRLIYYSQIVNDFQKGDIAEGYSVSREKKESFPLTVTSAQKNPTAFYLCASSWRGNQPQHFGDGTRLSIL.

The chain joins TRBV5-4 to TRBJ2-7, with TRBD2 matching over 7 bases. This CDR3 region has 16 residues. From germline, CDR1 is SGHNT and CDR2 YYREEE (reference sequence). V shed 4 bases and J 0 bases; nucleotides not matched to a gene: 10. The CDR3 spells CASSPFAGEGSYEQYF. The DNA for the CDR3 is TGTGCCAGCAGCCCCTTTGCGGGGGAGGGCTCCTACGAGCAGTACTTC.

This chain joins TRBV29-1 and TRBJ1-2; perhaps TRBD1 as D (6 bases). Germline CDR1 SQVTM, CDR2 ANQGSEA. Between the trimmed V and J ends, which lost 7 bases and 8 bases, there was a span of 17 bases. This CDR3 has 12 amino acids. DNA for the CDR3: TGCAGCGGTGCAACAGGGCCTTACGGCTACACCTTC. Translated, it gives CSGATGPYGYTF.

The chain couples TRBV4-1 to TRBJ1-6; no reliable D call. The germline gives CDR1 MGHRA, CDR2 YSYEKL. The length of the CDR3 is 14 residues. Trimming removed 5 bases from V and 9 bases from J, with 14 bases in between. As DNA, the CDR3 is TGCGCCAGCAGCGTTACAGAAGAAAGTTCACCCCTCCACTTT. Translating it yields CASSVTEESSPLHF.